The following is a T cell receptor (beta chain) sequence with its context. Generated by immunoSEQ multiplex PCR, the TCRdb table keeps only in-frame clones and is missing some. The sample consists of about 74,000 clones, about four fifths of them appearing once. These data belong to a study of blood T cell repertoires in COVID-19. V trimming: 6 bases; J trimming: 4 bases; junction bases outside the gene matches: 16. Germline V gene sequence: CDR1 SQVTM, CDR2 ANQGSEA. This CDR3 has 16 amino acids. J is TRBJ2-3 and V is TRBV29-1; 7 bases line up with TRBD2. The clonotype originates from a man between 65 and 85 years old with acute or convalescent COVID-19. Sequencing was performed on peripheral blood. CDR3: CSVPNHRTRPADTQYF. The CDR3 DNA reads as TGCAGCGTACCGAACCACAGGACTAGGCCCGCAGATACGCAGTATTTT.